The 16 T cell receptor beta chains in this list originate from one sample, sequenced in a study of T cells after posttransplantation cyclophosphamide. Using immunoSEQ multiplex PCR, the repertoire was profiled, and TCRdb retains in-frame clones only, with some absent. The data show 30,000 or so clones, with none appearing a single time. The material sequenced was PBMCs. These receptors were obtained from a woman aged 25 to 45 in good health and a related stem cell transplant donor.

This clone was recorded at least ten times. CDR3 coding DNA: TGTGCCAGCAGTGAAGCGGTCAGCCGGAGGGGCAATCAGCCCCAGCATTTT. It yields the protein CASSEAVSRRGNQPQHF. V usage is TRBV6-1 and J usage is TRBJ1-5; no firm D call. Germline assignment: CDR1 MNHNS and CDR2 SASEGT. V dropped 0 bases and J dropped 2 bases, with 14 bases sitting between them. The CDR3 covers 17 residues.

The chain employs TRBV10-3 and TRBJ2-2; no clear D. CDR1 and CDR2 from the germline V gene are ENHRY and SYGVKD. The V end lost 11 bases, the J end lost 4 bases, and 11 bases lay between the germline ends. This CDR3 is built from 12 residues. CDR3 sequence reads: CAVQKGTGELFF. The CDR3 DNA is TGTGCCGTACAAAAGGGCACCGGGGAGCTGTTTTTT.

This CDR3 reads CASSLDRVNYGYTF. CDR3 bases: TGCGCCAGCAGCTTGGACAGGGTTAACTATGGCTACACCTTC. The V call is TRBV5-1, the J call TRBJ1-2; D is possibly TRBD1 (6 bases). This CDR3 contains 14 residues. The V and J ends lost 0 bases and 1 base respectively, with 7 bases between them. The germline CDR1 and CDR2 sequences are SGHRS and YFSETQ.

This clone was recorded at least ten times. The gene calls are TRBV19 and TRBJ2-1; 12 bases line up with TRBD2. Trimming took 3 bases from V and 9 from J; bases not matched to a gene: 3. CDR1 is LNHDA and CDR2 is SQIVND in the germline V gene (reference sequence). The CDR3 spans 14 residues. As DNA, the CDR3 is TGTGCCAGTAGTATCCTAGCGGGGGGGAGTGAGCAGTTCTTC. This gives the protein CASSILAGGSEQFF.

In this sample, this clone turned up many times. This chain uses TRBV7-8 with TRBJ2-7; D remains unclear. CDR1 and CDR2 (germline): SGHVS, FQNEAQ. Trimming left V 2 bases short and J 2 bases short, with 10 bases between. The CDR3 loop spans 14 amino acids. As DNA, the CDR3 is TGTGCCAGCAGCTTACGCAGATACCCCTACGAGCAGTACTTC. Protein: CASSLRRYPYEQYF.

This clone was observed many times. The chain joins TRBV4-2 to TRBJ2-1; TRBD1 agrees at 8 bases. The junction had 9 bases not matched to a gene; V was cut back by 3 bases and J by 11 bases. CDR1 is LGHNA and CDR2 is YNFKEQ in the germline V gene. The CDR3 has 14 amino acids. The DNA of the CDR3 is TGTGCCAGCAGCCATGAGGGGGGACAGGAGAAGCAGTTCTTC. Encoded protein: CASSHEGGQEKQFF.

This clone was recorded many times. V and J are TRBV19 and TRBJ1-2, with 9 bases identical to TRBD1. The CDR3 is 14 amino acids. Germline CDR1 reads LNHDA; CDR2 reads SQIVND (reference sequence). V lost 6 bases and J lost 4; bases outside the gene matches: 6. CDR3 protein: CASRPTGGGYGYTF. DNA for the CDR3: TGTGCCAGTAGGCCGACAGGGGGTGGCTATGGCTACACCTTC.

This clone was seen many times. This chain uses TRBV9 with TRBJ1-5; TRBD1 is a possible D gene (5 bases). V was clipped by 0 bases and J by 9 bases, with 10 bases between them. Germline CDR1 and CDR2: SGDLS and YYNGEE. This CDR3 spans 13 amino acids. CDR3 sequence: CASSVAPGGPQHF. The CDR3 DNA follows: TGTGCCAGCAGCGTAGCTCCCGGGGGGCCCCAGCATTTT.

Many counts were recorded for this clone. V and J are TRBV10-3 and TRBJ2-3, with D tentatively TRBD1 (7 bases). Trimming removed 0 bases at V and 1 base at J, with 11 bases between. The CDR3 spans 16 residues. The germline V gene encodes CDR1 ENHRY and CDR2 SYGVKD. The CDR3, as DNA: TGTGCCATCAGTGAGTCTCGCAGGGGGGGCACAGATACGCAGTATTTT. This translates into CAISESRRGGTDTQYF.

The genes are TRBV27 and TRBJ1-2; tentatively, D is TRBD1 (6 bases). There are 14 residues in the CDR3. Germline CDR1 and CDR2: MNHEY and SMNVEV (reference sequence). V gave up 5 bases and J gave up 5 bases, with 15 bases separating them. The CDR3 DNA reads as TGTGCCAGCAGTCCCCAGTTGGGGGCATATGGCTACACCTTC. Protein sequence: CASSPQLGAYGYTF.

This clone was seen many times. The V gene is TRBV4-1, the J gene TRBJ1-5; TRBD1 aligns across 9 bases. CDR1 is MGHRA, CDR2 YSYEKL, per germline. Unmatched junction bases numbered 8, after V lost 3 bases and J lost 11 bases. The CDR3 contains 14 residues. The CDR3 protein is CASSQDRGGGAQHF. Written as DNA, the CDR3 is TGCGCCAGCAGCCAGGACAGGGGAGGGGGGGCCCAGCATTTT.

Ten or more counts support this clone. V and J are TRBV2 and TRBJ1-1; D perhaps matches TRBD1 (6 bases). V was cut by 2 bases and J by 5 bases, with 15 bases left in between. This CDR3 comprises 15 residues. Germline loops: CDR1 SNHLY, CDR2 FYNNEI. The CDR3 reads CASSEFPPGTTEAFF. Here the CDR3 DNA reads TGTGCCAGCAGTGAATTCCCCCCGGGGACAACTGAAGCTTTCTTT.

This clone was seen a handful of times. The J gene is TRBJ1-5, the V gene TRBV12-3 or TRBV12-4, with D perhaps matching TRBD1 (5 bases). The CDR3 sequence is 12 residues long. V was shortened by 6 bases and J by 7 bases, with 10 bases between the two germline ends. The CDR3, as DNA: TGTGCCAGCAGCTACCGGACACAGCCCCAGCATTTT. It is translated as CASSYRTQPQHF.

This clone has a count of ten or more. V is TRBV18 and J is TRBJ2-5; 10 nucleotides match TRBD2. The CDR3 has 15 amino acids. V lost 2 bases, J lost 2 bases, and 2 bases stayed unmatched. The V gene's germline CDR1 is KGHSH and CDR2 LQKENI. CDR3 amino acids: CASSPSGGAQETQYF. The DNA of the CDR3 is TGTGCCAGCTCACCAAGCGGGGGGGCACAAGAGACCCAGTACTTC.

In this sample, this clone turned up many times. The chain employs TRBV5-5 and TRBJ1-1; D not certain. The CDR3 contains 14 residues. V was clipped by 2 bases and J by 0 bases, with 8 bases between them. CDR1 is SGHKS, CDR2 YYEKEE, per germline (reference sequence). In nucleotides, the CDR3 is TGTGCCAGCAGCTTTTCTACTTTGAACACTGAAGCTTTCTTT. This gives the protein CASSFSTLNTEAFF.

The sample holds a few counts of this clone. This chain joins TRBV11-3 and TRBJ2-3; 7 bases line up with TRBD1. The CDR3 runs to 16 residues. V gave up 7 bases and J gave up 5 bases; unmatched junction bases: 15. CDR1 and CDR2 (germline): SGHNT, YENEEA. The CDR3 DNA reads TGTGCCAGCACCGTCTCGAGGGGGCTATCCGGAGATACGCAGTATTTT. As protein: CASTVSRGLSGDTQYF.